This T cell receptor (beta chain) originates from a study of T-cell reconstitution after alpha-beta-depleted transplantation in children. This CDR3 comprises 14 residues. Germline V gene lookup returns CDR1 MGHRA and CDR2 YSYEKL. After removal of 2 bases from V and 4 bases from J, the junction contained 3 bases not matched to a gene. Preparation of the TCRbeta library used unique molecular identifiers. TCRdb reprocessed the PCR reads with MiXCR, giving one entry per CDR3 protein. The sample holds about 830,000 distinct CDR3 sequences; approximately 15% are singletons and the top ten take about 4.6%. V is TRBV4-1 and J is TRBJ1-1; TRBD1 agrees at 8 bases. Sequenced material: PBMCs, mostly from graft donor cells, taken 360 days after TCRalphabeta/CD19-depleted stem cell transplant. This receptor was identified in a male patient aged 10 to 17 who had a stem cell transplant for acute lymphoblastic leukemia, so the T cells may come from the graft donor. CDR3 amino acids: CASSQPDRGTEAFF. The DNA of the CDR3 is TGCGCCAGCAGCCAACCCGACAGGGGCACTGAAGCTTTCTTT.